This TCR beta chain was documented in a study of blood T cell repertoires in COVID-19. Study in general: PBMCs, B-cell-depleted T cells, or T cells provided the cDNA or gDNA that made up the material.

Sequencing was performed with immunoSEQ multiplex PCR; in TCRdb, only in-frame clones are kept and a portion is missing. The data show around 380,000 clones, with roughly 77% seen just once and roughly 1.2% held by the top ten. The CDR3 spans 17 residues. The V gene lost 3 bases and the J gene lost 0 bases, with 14 bases spanning the gap. In germline, CDR1 is KGHSH, CDR2 LQKENI. This clonotype was obtained from a human donor with acute or convalescent COVID-19. The donor label of this sample is uncertain. Sequencing was performed on peripheral blood. This sequence joins TRBV18 and TRBJ2-2; the D gene is possibly TRBD1 (5 bases). DNA of the CDR3: TGTGCCAGCTCACCTGTAGGGGTACCGACGAACACCGGGGAGCTGTTTTTT. This encodes CASSPVGVPTNTGELFF.